A single sample is the source of the 18 T cell receptor beta chains below, sequenced in a study of shared clonotypes between healthy human individuals. Only in-frame clones appear in the TCRdb table, and some are missing; sequencing was by immunoSEQ multiplex PCR. This sample carries about 2.3 million clones, around 93% of them seen once, and the ten largest clones take roughly 0.34%. Sample: naive CD4+ T cells from PBMCs. The subset was: CD45RA+ positively selected. The receptors were gathered from a man between 18 and 35 years old in good health. Some clones in this sample may be carry-over from other donors' samples.

The chain links TRBV6-5 to TRBJ2-2, with 8 bases matching TRBD2. The V and J ends lost 6 bases and 9 bases, in that order; junction bases with no gene match: 12. The CDR3 loop spans 15 amino acids. Germline V gives CDR1 MNHEY, CDR2 SVGAGI. As DNA, the CDR3 is TGTGCCAGCAGCCAACCGGGACTAGGGCAGAGGGAGCTGTTTTTT. It translates to CASSQPGLGQRELFF.

This clone was observed a single time. V and J are TRBV9 and TRBJ2-3; no definite D call. This CDR3 comprises 15 residues. The germline gives CDR1 SGDLS, CDR2 YYNGEE. Trimming shortened V by 0 bases and J by 2 bases, and 10 bases separated the two germline ends. This chain's CDR3 is CASSVGHASTDTQYF. In nucleotides, the CDR3 is TGTGCCAGCAGCGTAGGTCATGCGTCCACAGATACGCAGTATTTT.

The chain employs TRBV9 and TRBJ1-3; D remains unclear. The CDR3 runs to 12 residues. Trimming left V 0 bases short and J 8 bases short, with 6 bases between. Germline CDR1 reads SGDLS; CDR2 reads YYNGEE. For the CDR3, the DNA is TGTGCCAGCAGCGTAGACCGATACACCATATATTTT. Protein product: CASSVDRYTIYF.

This chain links TRBV4-1 with TRBJ2-1; TRBD2 aligns across 12 bases. Per the germline V gene, CDR1 is MGHRA and CDR2 is YSYEKL. The CDR3 totals 16 residues. V was clipped by 1 base and J by 6 bases; unmatched bases: 4. CDR3 nucleotides: TGCGCCAGCAGCCAAGGACTAGCGGGAGTTGGCAATGAGCAGTTCTTC. As protein: CASSQGLAGVGNEQFF.

CDR3 amino acids: CASSHTEIPRGEQYF. Written as DNA, the CDR3 is TGTGCCAGCAGCCACACAGAGATCCCAAGGGGCGAGCAGTACTTC. The chain employs TRBV5-6 and TRBJ2-7, with D perhaps matching TRBD1 (5 bases). The V gene lost 4 bases and the J gene lost 6 bases, with 20 bases spanning the gap. The CDR3 is 15 residues long. CDR1 is SGHDT and CDR2 is YYEEEE in the germline V gene.

Comment on this clone: Different DNA sequences within this sample yield the same CDR3. The CDR3 loop is CASSWGQGDGYTF. CDR3 sequence (DNA): TGCGCCAGCAGCTGGGGACAGGGGGATGGCTACACCTTC. The V call is TRBV5-1, the J call TRBJ1-2; 11 bases are a match to TRBD1. This CDR3 has 13 residues. Germline V gene sequence: CDR1 SGHRS, CDR2 YFSETQ. Unmatched junction bases numbered 1, after V lost 3 bases and J lost 6 bases.

The chain uses TRBV5-1 and TRBJ1-2, with 8 bases lining up with TRBD1. The CDR3 has 14 residues. The germline CDR1 and CDR2 sequences are SGHRS and YFSETQ. With V trimmed by 4 bases and J by 6 bases, 8 bases remained unmatched. CDR3 sequence: CASSHGQGLDGYTF. CDR3 sequence (DNA): TGCGCCAGCAGCCATGGACAGGGCTTGGATGGCTACACCTTC.

The V call is TRBV11-2, the J call TRBJ2-7, with TRBD2 identical over 11 bases. Trimming at V came to 4 bases and at J to 3 bases, leaving 5 bases not matched to a gene. CDR1 is SGHAT and CDR2 is FQNNGV in the germline V gene. The CDR3 sequence is 15 residues long. The CDR3 sequence: CASSYLAGGNYEQYF. CDR3 sequence (DNA): TGTGCCAGCAGCTACTTAGCGGGAGGGAACTACGAGCAGTACTTC. The variable domain in full, with the rest retrieved from reference TRBV11-2 and TRBJ2-7, is EAGVAQSPRYKIIEKRQSVAFWCNPISGHATLYWYQQILGQGPKLLIQFQNNGVVDDSQLPKDRFSAERLKGVDSTLKIQPAKLEDSAVYLCASSYLAGGNYEQYFGPGTRLTVT.

V and J are TRBV7-2 and TRBJ2-7; TRBD1 or TRBD2 may be the D gene (5 bases each). V dropped 6 bases and J dropped 0 bases, with 21 bases sitting between them. This CDR3 has 17 residues. Germline V lookup: CDR1 SGHTA, CDR2 FQGNSA. The CDR3 here is CASSYTAGAPSSYEQYF. CDR3 nucleotide sequence: TGTGCCAGCAGTTACACCGCCGGGGCCCCCAGCTCCTACGAGCAGTACTTC.

In regard to this clone: Other DNA sequences from this sample encode an identical CDR3 as well. The rearrangement joins TRBV25-1 to TRBJ1-2; D gene ambiguous. The CDR3 consists of 11 residues. V was clipped by 4 bases and J by 2 bases, with 2 bases between them. The V gene's germline CDR1 is MGHDK and CDR2 SYGVNS. CDR3 DNA sequence: TGTGCCAGCAGTGCGAACTATGGCTACACCTTC. Translating gives CASSANYGYTF.

The chain recombines TRBV6-4 with TRBJ2-7, with no clear D. From germline, CDR1 is MRHNA and CDR2 SNTAGT. The V gene lost 0 bases and the J gene lost 0 bases, with 15 bases spanning the gap. This CDR3 region has 17 residues. The CDR3 DNA follows: TGTGCCAGCAGTGACTCGATCCGACATGGCCTCTCCTACGAGCAGTACTTC. Translating it yields CASSDSIRHGLSYEQYF.

This sequence joins TRBV29-1 and TRBJ1-5; D perhaps matches TRBD1 (5 bases). Germline CDR1 is SQVTM and CDR2 is ANQGSEA. The CDR3 is 20 residues long. Between the trimmed V and J ends, which lost 4 bases and 0 bases, there was a span of 28 bases. This chain's CDR3 is CSVVTGGVRKGFYSNQPQHF. The CDR3 DNA is TGCAGCGTTGTCACTGGGGGGGTTAGAAAGGGGTTTTATAGCAATCAGCCCCAGCATTTT.

This chain links TRBV5-1 with TRBJ2-5, with TRBD2 identical over 7 bases. CDR1 and CDR2 (germline): SGHRS, YFSETQ. CDR3 length: 18 residues. V was clipped by 4 bases and J by 5 bases; unmatched bases: 20. The CDR3 sequence is CASSRNPGTGGFRETQYF. CDR3 sequence (DNA): TGCGCCAGCAGCAGAAACCCCGGGACGGGGGGTTTCAGGGAGACCCAGTACTTC. Looking up the rest from reference TRBV5-1 and TRBJ2-5 gives the full variable domain: KAGVTQTPRYLIKTRGQQVTLSCSPISGHRSVSWYQQTPGQGLQFLFEYFSETQRNKGNFPGRFSGRQFSNSRSEMNVSTLELGDSALYLCASSRNPGTGGFRETQYFGPGTRLLVL.

This clone was counted a few times. V is TRBV29-1 and J is TRBJ1-1, with 9 bases aligning to TRBD1. V lost 7 bases, J lost 4 bases, and 7 bases stayed unmatched. CDR1 SQVTM and CDR2 ANQGSEA come from the germline V gene. There are 13 residues in the CDR3. CDR3 in amino acids: CSAGQGVSTEAFF. The CDR3 DNA sequence: TGCAGCGCGGGACAGGGAGTGAGCACTGAAGCTTTCTTT.

With respect to this clone: The junction departs from germline at one end; a sequencing error may be responsible. The chain has TRBV20-1 and TRBJ2-1; the D is unclear. This CDR3 region has 11 residues. Germline CDR1 reads DFQATT; CDR2 reads SNEGSKA (reference sequence). The CDR3 loop is CSARAAAPQVF. DNA for the CDR3: TGCAGTGCTAGAGCCGCGGCCCCCCAGGTCTTC.

CDR3 protein: CASSFRGQGHFSTDTQYF. The CDR3 nucleotides read TGTGCCAGCAGTTTCCGTGGACAGGGCCATTTTAGCACAGATACGCAGTATTTT. The chain carries TRBV27 and TRBJ2-3; 8 bases align to TRBD1. Per the germline V gene, CDR1 is MNHEY and CDR2 is SMNVEV (reference sequence). This CDR3 is 18 amino acids long. The J segment lost 0 bases and the V segment lost 3 bases, leaving 11 bases of the junction unmatched.

This rearrangement joins TRBV29-1 to TRBJ1-2; 7 nucleotides line up with TRBD1. The CDR3 runs 14 residues. With V trimmed by 0 bases and J by 3 bases, 4 bases remained unmatched. CDR1 is SQVTM, CDR2 ANQGSEA, per germline. CDR3 sequence reads: CSVEDRGTDYGYTF. The CDR3 DNA reads TGCAGCGTTGAAGATCGAGGGACAGACTATGGCTACACCTTC.

This chain uses TRBV28 with TRBJ1-2, with 8 bases that match TRBD1. Germline values: CDR1 MDHEN, CDR2 SYDVKM. This CDR3 has 14 amino acids. Losses at the gene ends were 5 bases for V and 5 bases for J; bases not matched to a gene: 7. The CDR3 spells CASSAGTGLYGYTF. As DNA, the CDR3 is TGTGCCAGCAGTGCCGGGACAGGCCTTTATGGCTACACCTTC.